Each of the 20 T cell receptor beta chains below was sequenced from the same sample in a study of T cells in Graves' hyperthyroidism and ophthalmopathy. Amplified TCR beta CDR3 regions came from RNA transcripts. The HTBI primer set served for first-round RT-PCR of the TCR CDR3. From the multiplex PCR reads, TCRdb called clonotypes with MiXCR, one entry per CDR3 protein. The sample has hundreds of thousands of distinct CDR3 sequences, approximately 15% seen once; the top ten hold 2.5% to 4%. The sequenced sample consisted of blood. Every receptor here comes from a woman in her 40s with Graves' ophthalmopathy.

This clonotype showed up many times. The V gene is TRBV27, the J gene TRBJ2-7, with 12 bases identical to TRBD2. CDR3 length equals 18 residues. The trim removed 3 bases at V and 2 bases at J, leaving 11 bases unmatched. CDR1 is MNHEY and CDR2 is SMNVEV in the germline V gene (reference sequence). The CDR3 spells CASSFLPSRTSGAYEQYF. CDR3 bases: TGTGCCAGCAGTTTCCTCCCCAGTCGGACTAGCGGGGCCTACGAGCAGTACTTC.

This clonotype was counted between two and nine times. V is TRBV20-1 and J is TRBJ1-1, with TRBD1 matching 7 bases. The ends lost 3 bases at V and 1 base at J; junction bases unmatched: 2. CDR3 length: 13 residues. Germline lookup yields CDR1 DFQATT and CDR2 SNEGSKA (reference sequence). The CDR3 loop is CSASTGANTEAFF. CDR3 coding DNA: TGCAGTGCTAGCACAGGGGCGAACACTGAAGCTTTCTTT.

This clonotype was picked up many times. This chain links TRBV7-9 with TRBJ1-1; D may be TRBD1 (5 bases). The V end lost 2 bases, the J end lost 2 bases, and 9 bases lay between the germline ends. Germline CDR1 and CDR2: SEHNR and FQNEAQ (reference sequence). The CDR3 is 14 amino acids. In nucleotides, the CDR3 is TGTGCCAGCAGCTTACTACAGGCAAACACTGAAGCTTTCTTT. As protein: CASSLLQANTEAFF.

This clonotype appeared a few times. The J gene is TRBJ1-2, the V gene TRBV4-1; D gene uncertain. The V gene's germline CDR1 is MGHRA and CDR2 YSYEKL. This CDR3 has 12 residues. Trimming shortened V by 1 base and J by 7 bases, and 7 bases separated the two germline ends. CDR3 DNA: TGCGCCAGCAGCCAAGCCATGGGTGGCTACACCTTC. Translation: CASSQAMGGYTF.

Turning to this clonotype: Possible read error: a much larger clone is one base away. The genes are TRBV12-3 or TRBV12-4 and TRBJ2-5; 8 bases are shared with TRBD2. The CDR3 extends over 13 amino acids. The junction had 5 bases not matched to a gene; V was cut back by 8 bases and J by 3 bases. CDR3 DNA: TGTGCCAGCTGCCGACTAGCGAAAGAGACCCAGTACTTC. Translated: CASCRLAKETQYF.

This clonotype has only a few counts. The chain employs TRBV5-1 and TRBJ2-3, with a tentative D call TRBD2 (7 bases). Between the trimmed V and J ends, which lost 3 bases and 3 bases, there was a span of 23 bases. The germline CDR1 and CDR2 sequences are SGHRS and YFSETQ. The CDR3 loop spans 18 amino acids. The CDR3: CASSSGPFSGGITDTQYF. DNA of the CDR3: TGCGCCAGCAGCTCTGGTCCTTTTTCGGGGGGCATAACAGATACGCAGTATTTT.

This clonotype has ten or more counts. The chain couples TRBV18 to TRBJ2-7, with 9 bases lining up with TRBD1. The CDR3 totals 13 residues. V was clipped by 5 bases and J by 6 bases; unmatched bases: 5. CDR1 is KGHSH, CDR2 LQKENI, per germline. CDR3: CASSGTGNGEQYF. CDR3 nucleotide sequence: TGTGCCAGCTCAGGGACAGGGAACGGCGAGCAGTACTTC.

The sample holds a few counts of this clonotype. The chain combines TRBV18 with TRBJ1-2, with D unresolved. Between the trimmed V and J ends, which lost 2 bases and 4 bases, there was a span of 14 bases. Germline CDR1 reads KGHSH; CDR2 reads LQKENI. The CDR3 spans 15 residues. The CDR3 DNA follows: TGTGCCAGCTCACCAATGGGGAGTAGTCGCTATGGCTACACCTTC. It translates to CASSPMGSSRYGYTF.

This sequence joins TRBV19 and TRBJ1-2, with D possibly matching TRBD1 (5 bases). Germline V gene data show CDR1 as LNHDA and CDR2 as SQIVND (reference sequence). The CDR3 loop spans 12 amino acids. V was pared by 5 bases and J by 10 bases, with 14 bases between. CDR3 sequence (DNA): TGTGCCAGTAGTTCGGGACCGTCGATCTACACCTTC. This gives the protein CASSSGPSIYTF. Full variable domain (remainder filled in from reference TRBV19 and TRBJ1-2): DGGITQSPKYLFRKEGQNVTLSCEQNLNHDAMYWYRQDPGQGLRLIYYSQIVNDFQKGDIAEGYSVSREKKESFPLTVTSAQKNPTAFYLCASSSGPSIYTFGSGTRLTVV.

The chain links TRBV5-1 to TRBJ1-6; D ambiguous. The CDR3 contains 13 residues. Germline V lookup: CDR1 SGHRS, CDR2 YFSETQ. V lost 6 bases and J lost 5, with 9 bases in between. CDR3 sequence reads: CASNLGDNSPLHF. CDR3 DNA: TGCGCCAGCAATCTGGGTGATAATTCACCCCTCCACTTT.

With regard to this clonotype: A much larger clonotype is one base distant, so this may be a read error. The chain has TRBV10-1 and TRBJ2-1; TRBD2 matches 13 bases. The germline V gene encodes CDR1 WNHNN and CDR2 SYGVQD (reference sequence). The CDR3 is 18 amino acids. CDR3 loop: CASSDTGLAGLPRNEQSF. CDR3 DNA: TGCGCCAGCAGCGACACGGGACTAGCGGGACTTCCTCGGAATGAGCAGTCCTTC.

This clonotype has ten or more counts. This chain links TRBV29-1 with TRBJ1-1; D is ambiguous. The V gene lost 7 bases and the J gene lost 0 bases, with 9 bases spanning the gap. Germline lookup yields CDR1 SQVTM and CDR2 ANQGSEA. The CDR3 has 12 residues. The CDR3 DNA is TGCAGCGCAGTACAAGTGAACACTGAAGCTTTCTTT. Translated: CSAVQVNTEAFF.

This clonotype was counted ten times or more. V usage is TRBV28 and J usage is TRBJ1-2, with a tentative D call TRBD1 (5 bases). The CDR3 totals 11 residues. Germline V gene lookup returns CDR1 MDHEN and CDR2 SYDVKM. V lost 5 bases and J lost 8, with 9 bases in between. CDR3 in amino acids: CASSTTVGYTF. The CDR3 coding sequence is TGTGCCAGCAGTACGACAGTGGGCTACACCTTC.

This CDR3 is CSVREGGLYEQYF. DNA of the CDR3: TGCAGCGTGAGGGAGGGTGGGCTCTACGAGCAGTACTTC. The V call is TRBV29-1, the J call TRBJ2-7, with 7 bases aligning to TRBD2. Germline assignment: CDR1 SQVTM and CDR2 ANQGSEA. Losses at the gene ends were 6 bases for V and 3 bases for J; bases not matched to a gene: 8. There are 13 residues in the CDR3.

This clonotype has only a few counts. The chain has TRBV18 and TRBJ2-7; TRBD1 is a possible D gene (5 bases). Germline lookup yields CDR1 KGHSH and CDR2 LQKENI. CDR3 length: 14 amino acids. Trimming shortened V by 2 bases and J by 2 bases, and 10 bases separated the two germline ends. The CDR3 DNA sequence: TGTGCCAGCTCACCAACAGGAACAACCTACGAGCAGTACTTC. Its translation is CASSPTGTTYEQYF.

This clonotype was counted between two and nine times. The CDR3 DNA reads as TGCAGCGTTCATGGCCTCGTGGGGTCTGGCTACACCTTC. Translation: CSVHGLVGSGYTF. This chain connects TRBV29-1 to TRBJ1-2; D is uncertain. With 5 bases removed from V and 7 bases from J, the gap between germline ends came to 17 bases. Germline V CDR1 and CDR2: SQVTM, ANQGSEA. This CDR3 spans 13 amino acids. The entire variable domain, with the rest obtained from reference TRBV29-1 and TRBJ1-2, is as follows: SAVISQKPSRDICQRGTSLTIQCQVDSQVTMMFWYRQQPGQSLTLIATANQGSEATYESGFVIDKFPISRPNLTFSTLTVSNMSPEDSSIYLCSVHGLVGSGYTFGSGTRLTVV.

This clonotype came up a few times. The V call is TRBV19, the J call TRBJ1-6; D call uncertain. The CDR3 runs to 15 residues. V was shortened by 5 bases and J by 2 bases, with 10 bases between the two germline ends. Germline V gene lookup returns CDR1 LNHDA and CDR2 SQIVND (reference sequence). CDR3 region: CASSGGVTYNSPLHF. The CDR3 region has the DNA TGTGCCAGTAGTGGCGGGGTGACCTATAATTCACCCCTCCACTTT.

This clonotype turned up a few times. The chain couples TRBV7-9 to TRBJ1-2, with TRBD1 matching over 7 bases. With 5 bases clipped from V and 7 bases from J, the junction kept 7 bases outside the gene matches. This CDR3 has 13 amino acids. From germline, CDR1 is SEHNR and CDR2 FQNEAQ (reference sequence). The CDR3 DNA sequence: TGTGCCAGCAGCCCAACAGGGGTCGGTGGCTACACCTTC. Amino acids: CASSPTGVGGYTF.

This clonotype was observed a few times. The V call is TRBV29-1, the J call TRBJ2-1; D unresolved. The CDR3 has 10 residues. The germline V and J ends were trimmed by 5 bases and 5 bases, with 4 bases remaining between them. The germline CDR1 and CDR2 sequences are SQVTM and ANQGSEA. In nucleotides, the CDR3 is TGCAGCGTTTTAGACAATGAGCAGTTCTTC. Residues: CSVLDNEQFF.

The chain links TRBV7-9 to TRBJ2-1; D unclear. With 1 base removed from V and 8 bases from J, the gap between germline ends came to 15 bases. Germline loops: CDR1 SEHNR, CDR2 FQNEAQ (reference sequence). This CDR3 has 15 amino acids. This chain's CDR3 is CASSLDGSGLDEQFF. The CDR3 coding sequence is TGTGCCAGCAGCTTAGATGGGTCCGGTCTCGATGAGCAGTTCTTC. Using reference TRBV7-9 and TRBJ2-1 for the parts outside the CDR3, the full variable domain is DTGVSQNPRHKITKRGQNVTFRCDPISEHNRLYWYRQTLGQGPEFLTYFQNEAQLEKSRLLSDRFSAERPKGSFSTLEIQRTEQGDSAMYLCASSLDGSGLDEQFFGPGTRLTVL.